The rows below give T cell receptor beta chains drawn from one sample of a study of early T cells in non-severe SARS-CoV-2 infection. TCRdb re-called the 5' RACE reads with MiXCR, one entry per CDR3 protein. The profile shows about 47,000 distinct CDR3 sequences, 9.4% of them singletons. The source material was whole blood, sampled at baseline. These receptors originate from an adult who was a healthcare worker with PCR-confirmed SARS-CoV-2 infection or an uninfected control (not recorded which). CDR3s leave out the opening cysteine and the closing phenylalanine or tryptophan.

j_gene,v_gene,CDR3aa
TRBJ1-5,TRBV5-8,ASSVRDLNQPQH
TRBJ2-5,TRBV28,ASSFRAGGLRETQY
TRBJ1-1,TRBV29-1,SVEDRGNTEAF
TRBJ2-7,TRBV28,ASSFPLAGTGEQY
TRBJ2-5,TRBV7-2,ASSFPRGLAGQKETQY
TRBJ2-4,TRBV29-1,SVAGGAKNIQY
TRBJ2-7,TRBV5-1,ASSLSGGSYEQY
TRBJ2-1,TRBV11-2,ASSTRDSSYNEQF
TRBJ2-7,TRBV19,ASSRDRGQAYEQY
TRBJ1-1,TRBV7-8,ASSLYGQPGSAF
TRBJ2-1,TRBV28,ASSFLPRRAGEQF
TRBJ2-1,TRBV13,ASSLGLAAYNEQF
TRBJ2-1,TRBV7-8,ASSQGADYNEQF
TRBJ2-2,TRBV7-9,ASSFFSETGELF
TRBJ1-3,TRBV3-1,ASSNPWDRTTGNTIY
TRBJ2-2,TRBV7-2,ASSLLAQNTGELF
TRBJ1-2,TRBV28,ASSLSQTFYGYT
TRBJ2-3,TRBV7-2,ASSLDGQTDTQY
TRBJ2-5,TRBV2,ASSDGQGAQTQY
TRBJ1-2,TRBV6-1,ASSDWTGPNYGYT
TRBJ2-3,TRBV27,ASSRLELAGVSDTQY
TRBJ2-2,TRBV6-6,ASSYSSLAGDGELF
TRBJ1-3,TRBV2,ASRGISAGNTIY
TRBJ2-5,TRBV11-2,ASSPGLAGDLQETQY
TRBJ2-2,TRBV5-1,ASSFHLNTGELF
TRBJ2-5,TRBV6-5,ASSRPTGGAETQY
TRBJ1-1,TRBV12-3/TRBV12-4,ASGGTNTEAF
TRBJ2-1,TRBV2,ASSDGLNPAADEQF
TRBJ2-3,TRBV28,ASSRDRVTDTQY
TRBJ2-5,TRBV20-1,SAHQPGQLETQY
TRBJ1-1,TRBV6-5,ASSPPGQRRTEAF
TRBJ2-7,TRBV18,ASSGQGSYEQY
TRBJ2-3,TRBV6-4,ASSWTSGGQDTQY
TRBJ2-1,TRBV27,ASSLSPWGTGGGDEQF
TRBJ2-7,TRBV18,ASSPPSSYEQY
TRBJ1-3,TRBV3-1,ASSEETGGASGNTIY
TRBJ1-1,TRBV6-2/TRBV6-3,ASSRGTAMNTEAF
TRBJ1-2,TRBV27,ASKIQGAKGYGYT
TRBJ2-3,TRBV2,ASRTSGRASWSDTQY
TRBJ2-3,TRBV9,ASSASTGSITDTQY
TRBJ2-7,TRBV27,ASSFWGAGDEQY
TRBJ1-2,TRBV12-3/TRBV12-4,ASSPGTDYGYT
TRBJ2-5,TRBV28,ASSPLGQGRQETQY